Each of the 28 T cell receptor beta chains below was sequenced from the same sample in a study of T cells and copy number aberrations in small-cell lung cancer. TCRdb keeps only in-frame clones here, not all; method: immunoSEQ multiplex PCR. This table has 6,000 to 7,500 clones, 80% to 90% appearing once. The sequenced sample consisted of normal tissue next to the tumor. These receptors all stem from a woman in her 50s with small cell lung cancer.

CDR3 coding DNA: TGTGCCAGCAGAATACCTCAGGACTATGGCTACACCTTC. This encodes CASRIPQDYGYTF. The genes are TRBV28 and TRBJ1-2, with unresolved D. Trimming took 6 bases from V and 3 from J, leaving 11 bases between them. Germline values: CDR1 MDHEN, CDR2 SYDVKM. The length of the CDR3 is 13 residues.

There are a few counts of this clone. The rearrangement uses TRBV6-5 and TRBJ2-1; D is ambiguous. CDR1 is MNHEY, CDR2 SVGAGI, per germline. V lost 5 bases, J lost 10 bases, and 18 bases lay in between. The CDR3 runs 14 residues. The CDR3 here is CASSTSSEAWEQFF. CDR3 nucleotides: TGTGCCAGCAGTACGAGTTCAGAGGCCTGGGAGCAGTTCTTC.

This clone occurred a few times. This sequence joins TRBV4-2 and TRBJ2-3; D call uncertain. Trimming shortened V by 1 base and J by 0 bases, and 14 bases separated the two germline ends. Germline lookup yields CDR1 LGHNA and CDR2 YNFKEQ. The CDR3 spans 17 residues. The CDR3 loop reads CASSQVGFPTSTDTQYF. Here the CDR3 DNA reads TGTGCCAGCAGCCAAGTAGGCTTCCCCACCAGCACAGATACGCAGTATTTT.

Concerning this clone: The final CDR3 position lacks the conserved phenylalanine or tryptophan, pointing to a likely read error. V and J are TRBV7-9 and TRBJ1-1; D may be TRBD1 (5 bases). Trimming stripped 4 bases from V and 1 base from J, with 7 bases between. This CDR3 has 13 residues. From germline, CDR1 is SEHNR and CDR2 FQNEAQ (reference sequence). CDR3 DNA: TGTGCCAGCAGCTCAACAGGGAACACTGAAGCTTTCCTT. Its protein is CASSSTGNTEAFL.

The sample holds one count of this clone. This chain links TRBV7-9 with TRBJ1-5; TRBD1 matches 8 bases. Germline V gene lookup returns CDR1 SEHNR and CDR2 FQNEAQ (reference sequence). V was pared by 5 bases and J by 5 bases, with 5 bases of the junction left unmatched. The CDR3 is 14 residues long. CDR3 sequence (DNA): TGTGCCAGCAGCCTCACAGGGGGATATCAGCCCCAGCATTTT. This translates into CASSLTGGYQPQHF.

V gene TRBV30 combines with J gene TRBJ2-2; TRBD2 matches at 7 bases. Germline values: CDR1 GTSNPN, CDR2 SVGIG (reference sequence). The CDR3 totals 14 residues. Losses at the gene ends were 5 bases for V and 3 bases for J; bases not matched to a gene: 6. DNA for the CDR3: TGTGCCTGGTGGAGCGGGATATACACCGGGGAGCTGTTTTTT. This codes for CAWWSGIYTGELFF.

The chain carries TRBV18 and TRBJ1-3; D ambiguous. V was shortened by 3 bases and J by 0 bases, with 12 bases between the two germline ends. Germline loops: CDR1 KGHSH, CDR2 LQKENI. There are 16 residues in the CDR3. This chain's CDR3 is CASSPLFRSSGNTIYF. The CDR3 DNA reads TGTGCCAGCTCACCCCTATTTCGGAGCTCTGGAAACACCATATATTTT.

As regards this clone: At one end, the junction sequence differs from germline, possibly due to a read error. This chain uses TRBV7-3 with TRBJ2-1; D not resolved. The CDR3 length is 13 residues. Germline CDR1 reads SGHTA; CDR2 reads FQGTGA. CDR3 nucleotide sequence: TGTGCCAACAGCTCTGCGTCATACAATGAGCAGTTCTTC. Amino acid sequence: CANSSASYNEQFF.

The gene calls are TRBV19 and TRBJ2-1; either TRBD1 or TRBD2 may fit D (5 bases each). From germline, CDR1 is LNHDA and CDR2 SQIVND (reference sequence). V was trimmed by 6 bases and J by 7 bases, leaving 22 bases between them. This CDR3 is built from 16 residues. CDR3 DNA: TGTGCCAGTAGAAGACTCGGGGCTAGCAGTAAGAATGAGCAGTTCTTC. Translating it yields CASRRLGASSKNEQFF.

The rearrangement joins TRBV29-1 to TRBJ1-1; D is possibly TRBD1 (5 bases). Per germline, CDR1 SQVTM and CDR2 ANQGSEA. V was cut by 4 bases and J by 0 bases, with 9 bases left in between. The CDR3 consists of 13 residues. The CDR3 spells CSVGGPLNTEAFF. The CDR3 nucleotides are TGCAGCGTTGGGGGACCTTTGAACACTGAAGCTTTCTTT.

A single count supports this clone. This chain joins TRBV9 and TRBJ1-1, with D hard to call. CDR3 length equals 14 residues. Trimming removed 2 bases from V and 0 bases from J, with 8 bases in between. CDR1 is SGDLS and CDR2 is YYNGEE in the germline V gene. Written as DNA, the CDR3 is TGTGCCAGCAGCGTTTCTGGCTTGAACACTGAAGCTTTCTTT. As protein: CASSVSGLNTEAFF.

V gene TRBV6-5 combines with J gene TRBJ2-5, with no clear D. The CDR3 spans 11 residues. V was shortened by 0 bases and J by 5 bases, with 1 base between the two germline ends. Per the germline V gene, CDR1 is MNHEY and CDR2 is SVGAGI. The CDR3 coding sequence is TGTGCCAGCAGTTACTCGGAGACCCAGTACTTC. As protein: CASSYSETQYF.

The J gene is TRBJ1-3, the V gene TRBV11-2, with D unresolved. This CDR3 region has 13 residues. Germline V gene sequence: CDR1 SGHAT, CDR2 FQNNGV. V was clipped by 3 bases and J by 4 bases, with 7 bases between them. CDR3 DNA sequence: TGTGCCAGCAGCTTTCCACCGGGAAACACCATATATTTT. Translating it yields CASSFPPGNTIYF.

The chain uses TRBV6-5 and TRBJ1-2; D possibly corresponds to TRBD1 (5 bases). The CDR3 has 14 residues. With 2 bases removed from V and 4 bases from J, the gap between germline ends came to 11 bases. Germline V CDR1 and CDR2: MNHEY, SVGAGI. CDR3 protein: CASSYQGPTYGYTF. The CDR3 nucleotides read TGTGCCAGCAGTTACCAGGGACCTACCTATGGCTACACCTTC.

This chain links TRBV4-3 with TRBJ2-7; 8 positions match TRBD1. Germline assignment: CDR1 LGHNA and CDR2 YSLEER. The V gene end was trimmed by 0 bases and the J gene end by 3 bases; junction bases not matched to a gene: 7. The CDR3 runs 16 residues. The CDR3 is CASSQEDRTGSYEQYF. As DNA, the CDR3 is TGCGCCAGCAGCCAAGAAGATCGGACAGGGAGCTACGAGCAGTACTTC.

The V and J genes are TRBV2 and TRBJ1-1; D remains unclear. V lost 7 bases and J lost 0, with 15 bases in between. Per the germline V gene, CDR1 is SNHLY and CDR2 is FYNNEI. This CDR3 has 15 amino acids. The CDR3 is CASTFGRGMNTEAFF. The CDR3 nucleotides read TGTGCCAGCACATTTGGACGGGGAATGAACACTGAAGCTTTCTTT. The whole variable domain, filled in from reference TRBV2 and TRBJ1-1, reads EPEVTQTPSHQVTQMGQEVILRCVPISNHLYFYWYRQILGQKVEFLVSFYNNEISEKSEIFDDQFSVERPDGSNFTLKIRSTKLEDSAMYFCASTFGRGMNTEAFFGQGTRLTVV.

This chain uses TRBV10-3 with TRBJ2-7; D possibly matches TRBD1 or TRBD2 (5 bases each). The germline V gene encodes CDR1 ENHRY and CDR2 SYGVKD. Trimming left V 4 bases short and J 7 bases short, with 14 bases between. This CDR3 is 13 amino acids long. As DNA, the CDR3 is TGTGCCATCAGTGGGGACCAGGTGAAGGAGCAGTACTTC. Its protein product is CAISGDQVKEQYF.

The J gene is TRBJ2-3, the V gene TRBV5-1; 7 positions match TRBD2. Germline CDR1 reads SGHRS; CDR2 reads YFSETQ. CDR3 length: 20 amino acids. V lost 3 bases, J lost 0 bases, and 19 bases stayed unmatched. The CDR3 DNA is TGCGCCAGCAGCTCCTTGGGGGGGGTCGATAAGCGGAAAAGCACAGATACGCAGTATTTT. Protein product: CASSSLGGVDKRKSTDTQYF. Complete variable domain (other parts from reference TRBV5-1 and TRBJ2-3): KAGVTQTPRYLIKTRGQQVTLSCSPISGHRSVSWYQQTPGQGLQFLFEYFSETQRNKGNFPGRFSGRQFSNSRSEMNVSTLELGDSALYLCASSSLGGVDKRKSTDTQYFGPGTRLTVL.

The genes are TRBV20-1 and TRBJ2-7; the D is unclear. Germline V gives CDR1 DFQATT, CDR2 SNEGSKA (reference sequence). The V and J ends lost 1 base and 6 bases respectively, with 7 bases between them. This CDR3 has 11 amino acids. The CDR3 coding sequence is TGCAGTGCTAGAGCGGTGCCCGAGCAGTACTTC. Encoded protein: CSARAVPEQYF.

The chain links TRBV5-4 to TRBJ2-2; TRBD2 aligns across 8 bases. The CDR3 covers 16 residues. J was trimmed by 5 bases and V by 2 bases; bases with no gene match: 8. CDR1 SGHNT and CDR2 YYREEE come from the germline V gene (reference sequence). Here the CDR3 reads CASSLVSGSGTGELFF. CDR3 bases: TGTGCCAGCAGCTTAGTCAGCGGGAGTGGGACCGGGGAGCTGTTTTTT.

V gene TRBV19 combines with J gene TRBJ2-3; the D gene is possibly TRBD2 (6 bases). The V gene lost 6 bases and the J gene lost 2 bases, with 12 bases spanning the gap. The germline CDR1 and CDR2 sequences are LNHDA and SQIVND (reference sequence). The CDR3 extends over 14 amino acids. CDR3 loop: CASSRGGSTDTQYF. CDR3 sequence (DNA): TGTGCCAGTAGCCGAGGAGGGTCCACAGATACGCAGTATTTT.

This clone was seen a single time. This rearrangement joins TRBV30 to TRBJ2-6; D may correspond to TRBD1 or TRBD2 (5 bases each). The CDR3 sequence is 18 residues long. Germline-derived CDR1 and CDR2 are GTSNPN and SVGIG (reference sequence). The V end was cut by 7 bases, the J end by 0 bases, with 22 bases between. This chain's CDR3 is CAFPGVGVLSSGANVLTF. In DNA, the CDR3 is TGTGCCTTTCCCGGGGTGGGGGTCCTTAGCTCTGGGGCCAACGTCCTGACTTTC.

The chain is built from TRBV9 and TRBJ1-1; TRBD1 is a possible D gene (5 bases). CDR1 and CDR2 (germline): SGDLS, YYNGEE. The CDR3 extends over 14 amino acids. Deletions cut 3 bases from V and 2 bases from J, with 11 bases between. CDR3 region: CASSDNTGNTEAFF. DNA of the CDR3: TGTGCCAGCAGCGACAATACAGGCAACACTGAAGCTTTCTTT. Full variable domain (missing parts from reference TRBV9 and TRBJ1-1): DSGVTQTPKHLITATGQRVTLRCSPRSGDLSVYWYQQSLDQGLQFLIQYYNGEERAKGNILERFSAQQFPDLHSELNLSSLELGDSALYFCASSDNTGNTEAFFGQGTRLTVV.

The gene calls are TRBV7-9 and TRBJ2-1; TRBD2 aligns across 10 bases. Unmatched junction bases numbered 10, after V lost 6 bases and J lost 8 bases. Germline V gene sequence: CDR1 SEHNR, CDR2 FQNEAQ (reference sequence). CDR3 size: 15 residues. The chain's CDR3 is CASSLAGVGSDEQFF. The CDR3 DNA reads TGTGCCAGCAGTCTAGCGGGAGTTGGTAGCGATGAGCAGTTCTTC.

The table lists this clone with a count of one. The V call is TRBV5-8, the J call TRBJ2-1; the D is unclear. CDR3 length: 12 amino acids. The germline gives CDR1 SGHTS, CDR2 YDEGEE. V lost 2 bases and J lost 7, with 7 bases in between. The CDR3 spells CASSFHLNEQFF. The CDR3 DNA follows: TGTGCCAGCAGCTTTCACTTGAATGAGCAGTTCTTC.

This chain connects TRBV15 to TRBJ2-7; no definite D call. From germline, CDR1 is LNHNV and CDR2 YYDKDF (reference sequence). This CDR3 comprises 12 residues. With 0 bases removed from V and 6 bases from J, the gap between germline ends came to 6 bases. CDR3 sequence (DNA): TGTGCCACCAGCAGAGAGGGGTTCGAGCAGTACTTC. It is translated as CATSREGFEQYF.

The chain links TRBV30 to TRBJ1-1; D is unclear. Trimming pared 3 bases from V and 0 bases from J, leaving 11 bases between. CDR3 size: 14 residues. Per the germline V gene, CDR1 is GTSNPN and CDR2 is SVGIG (reference sequence). CDR3 in amino acids: CAWSAGIMNTEAFF. In DNA, the CDR3 is TGTGCCTGGAGCGCAGGAATCATGAACACTGAAGCTTTCTTT.

The CDR3 coding sequence is TGTGCCAGCAGTTATTCTAGCGGGACAAACAATGAGCAGTTCTTC. This encodes CASSYSSGTNNEQFF. The chain combines TRBV6-6 with TRBJ2-1, with TRBD2 matching 9 bases. Germline loops: CDR1 MNHNY, CDR2 SVGAGI (reference sequence). This CDR3 has 15 amino acids. V lost 3 bases and J lost 5; bases outside the gene matches: 5.